This TCR beta chain was identified during a study of cytomegalovirus exposure and HLA in healthy donors. Background on the study: An earlier analysis identified 120 million or so unique TCR beta sequences in approximately 170 million T cells. A data release that came early held some 84 million unique TCRs from HLA-typed donors. Study-wide points: In vitro confirmation showed a few CMV-associated chains to be CMV antigen specific. Most TCR sequences were rare, but some public TCRs occurred in many donors.

In the PCR, 60 Vbeta and 13 Jbeta primers were used. The method was immunoSEQ multiplex PCR; TCRdb's version includes in-frame clones alone and lacks a portion of them. Of 130,000 or so clones in the sample, around 78% are singletons; the top ten hold 1.5%. Of note for this clone: Its antigen is unknown.

The germline V gene encodes CDR1 SGHDT and CDR2 YYEEEE. V lost 0 bases to trimming and J lost 6 bases, with 6 bases between them. The CDR3 runs to 12 residues. The chain uses TRBV5-6 and TRBJ1-2; D gene uncertain. The source is a woman younger than 35 in good health and CMV-seronegative. Specimen: PBMCs. CDR3 sequence reads: CASSLVRDGYTF. CDR3 coding DNA: TGTGCCAGCAGCTTGGTAAGAGATGGCTACACCTTC. Full variable domain (remainder filled in from reference TRBV5-6 and TRBJ1-2): DAGVTQSPTHLIKTRGQQVTLRCSPKSGHDTVSWYQQALGQGPQFIFQYYEEEERQRGNFPDRFSGHQFPNYSSELNVNALLLGDSALYLCASSLVRDGYTFGSGTRLTVV.